This TCR beta chain appears in the sequencing data of a study of blood T cell repertoires in COVID-19. Study as a whole: Whether acute or convalescent, the COVID-19 samples came from the United States, Italy and Spain. T cells, B-cell-depleted T cells, or PBMCs provided the cDNA or gDNA that served as material.

This CDR3 is built from 14 residues. Germline V lookup: CDR1 SGHTA, CDR2 FQGNSA. Unmatched junction bases numbered 4, after V lost 1 base and J lost 5 bases. Profiled with immunoSEQ multiplex PCR; TCRdb holds only in-frame clones, not every one. In the table there are 190,000 or so clones, more than 75% of which are singletons. The sequenced sample consisted of peripheral blood. This sequence originates from a woman aged 18-35 years who had recovered from COVID-19. The chain employs TRBV7-2 and TRBJ2-5; 7 bases match TRBD2. Here the CDR3 reads CASSLVVGGETQYF. In nucleotides, the CDR3 is TGTGCCAGCAGCTTAGTTGTGGGAGGGGAGACCCAGTACTTC.